This T cell receptor (beta chain) was found in a study of T cell responses to AZD1222 COVID-19 vaccine. About the study: Second doses that came at about 4 or about 12 weeks were put together. Whole-study results and caveats: Elevations in Spike-specific TCR breadth and depth followed administration of two AZD1222 doses.

TCRdb keeps only in-frame clones here, not all; method: immunoSEQ multiplex PCR. The table records over 130,000 clones, roughly 89% of them present only once. As concerns this clone: Its specificity is not known.

Trimming took off 0 bases at V and 0 bases at J, with 10 bases between the two ends. The CDR3 totals 15 residues. Germline loops: CDR1 SGHRS, CDR2 YFSETQ. The receptor comes from an adult in good health. The chain links TRBV5-1 to TRBJ2-7; tentative D call: TRBD2 (5 bases). Sequences were derived from peripheral blood, sampled on day 0 of AZD1222 vaccination. The CDR3 coding sequence is TGCGCCAGCAGCTTGGGCGGGTTTAGCTCCTACGAGCAGTACTTC. This gives the protein CASSLGGFSSYEQYF.